The 21 T cell receptor beta chains presented below share a single source sample, sequenced in a study of T cells in Graves' hyperthyroidism and ophthalmopathy. What was amplified from RNA transcripts were TCR beta CDR3 regions. HTBI primers were employed in a first-round RT-PCR of the TCR CDR3. TCRdb re-analysed the multiplex PCR reads in MiXCR, keeping a single row per CDR3 protein. This sample carries 400,000 to 550,000 distinct CDR3 sequences, about 15% of them seen once, and the ten largest clones take around 17%. Sequenced sample: blood. Receptors were obtained from a woman between 18 and 30 years old with Graves' hyperthyroidism.

This clonotype was picked up many times. The chain combines TRBV10-3 with TRBJ2-7; the D gene is possibly TRBD2 (5 bases). This CDR3 comprises 13 residues. In germline, CDR1 is ENHRY, CDR2 SYGVKD. V lost 8 bases, J lost 0 bases, and 11 bases lay in between. The CDR3 nucleotides are TGTGCCATCGGCGGTCGGGACTCCTACGAGCAGTACTTC. It encodes CAIGGRDSYEQYF.

The table lists this clonotype with many counts. The V and J genes are TRBV28 and TRBJ2-2; the D gene is possibly TRBD2 (6 bases). The CDR3 spans 14 residues. Germline CDR1 reads MDHEN; CDR2 reads SYDVKM. V was cut by 7 bases and J by 4 bases, with 13 bases left in between. In nucleotides, the CDR3 is TGTGCCAGCACCCAGTGGGGGGTCACCGGGGAGCTGTTTTTT. Translation gives CASTQWGVTGELFF. The full variable domain, completed using reference TRBV28 and TRBJ2-2, is DVKVTQSSRYLVKRTGEKVFLECVQDMDHENMFWYRQDPGLGLRLIYFSYDVKMKEKGDIPEGYSVSREKKERFSLILESASTNQTSMYLCASTQWGVTGELFFGEGSRLTVL.

This clonotype came up many times. The rearrangement uses TRBV14 and TRBJ1-4; D might be TRBD1 (5 bases). CDR1 SGHDN and CDR2 FVKESK come from the germline V gene. The CDR3 has 17 residues. V lost 2 bases, J lost 3 bases, and 16 bases lay in between. The CDR3 is CASSQLGRDLANEKLFF. CDR3 coding DNA: TGTGCCAGCAGCCAACTCGGCAGGGACTTGGCTAATGAAAAACTGTTTTTT. The full variable domain, in which reference TRBV14 and TRBJ1-4 provide the parts outside the CDR3, is EAGVTQFPSHSVIEKGQTVTLRCDPISGHDNLYWYRRVMGKEIKFLLHFVKESKQDESGMPNNRFLAERTGGTYSTLKVQPAELEDSGVYFCASSQLGRDLANEKLFFGSGTQLSVL.

Worth noting for this clonotype: This may stem from a read error, because a much larger clone lies one nucleotide away. This rearrangement joins TRBV11-2 to TRBJ2-5, with a tentative D call TRBD2 (6 bases). CDR1 SGHAT and CDR2 FQNNGV come from the germline V gene. This CDR3 spans 16 amino acids. As DNA, the CDR3 is TGTGCCAGCACCCGCCTTTGGGGGGAGGCCAAAGAGACCCAGCACTTC. Its translation is CASTRLWGEAKETQHF.

This clonotype was counted at least ten times. J is TRBJ1-5 and V is TRBV6-2 or TRBV6-3, with 8 bases matching TRBD1. Germline V gene sequence: CDR1 MNHEY, CDR2 SVGEGT. This CDR3 spans 13 amino acids. With 5 bases clipped from V and 7 bases from J, the junction kept 4 bases outside the gene matches. The CDR3 region has the DNA TGTGCCAGCAGTGCCGACAGGGGACAGCCCCAGCATTTT. It codes for CASSADRGQPQHF.

This clonotype showed up many times. The chain is built from TRBV27 and TRBJ1-2, with a tentative D call TRBD1 (5 bases). The V gene's germline CDR1 is MNHEY and CDR2 SMNVEV (reference sequence). The CDR3 consists of 14 residues. Deletions cut 3 bases from V and 4 bases from J, with 12 bases between. DNA for the CDR3: TGTGCCAGCAGTTTTAACGGGGGAGGCTATGGCTACACCTTC. Residues: CASSFNGGGYGYTF.

In this sample, this clonotype turned up many times. The V gene is TRBV6-1, the J gene TRBJ2-5; the D gene could be TRBD1 or TRBD2 (5 bases each). Per the germline V gene, CDR1 is MNHNS and CDR2 is SASEGT. This CDR3 comprises 18 residues. Trimming cost V 5 bases and J 7 bases, with 29 bases left between them. CDR3 loop: CASSYGSAWDPALGTQYF. DNA of the CDR3: TGTGCCAGCAGTTATGGTAGTGCGTGGGACCCAGCCTTGGGGACCCAGTACTTC.

Ten or more counts support this clonotype. The gene calls are TRBV30 and TRBJ2-2; 7 bases match TRBD2. Germline CDR1 GTSNPN, CDR2 SVGIG (reference sequence). V dropped 3 bases and J dropped 3; count of bases not matched to a gene: 7. The CDR3 length is 15 residues. The CDR3 DNA reads as TGTGCCTGGAGAAGAGCGCGGGGGTACACCGGGGAGCTGTTTTTT. Amino acids: CAWRRARGYTGELFF.

J is TRBJ1-5 and V is TRBV5-1; no definite D call. The germline gives CDR1 SGHRS, CDR2 YFSETQ. The CDR3 length is 14 residues. Trimming left V 0 bases short and J 8 bases short, with 12 bases between. The CDR3 nucleotides are TGCGCCAGCAGCTTGGGGACGGGGAGGGAGCCCCAGCATTTT. Its protein product is CASSLGTGREPQHF.

This clonotype was seen at least ten times. V is TRBV14 and J is TRBJ2-5; 9 nucleotides agree with TRBD2. V shed 2 bases, J shed 5 bases, and the junction held 3 bases outside the gene matches. Germline V gives CDR1 SGHDN, CDR2 FVKESK. The CDR3 contains 14 residues. In nucleotides, the CDR3 is TGTGCCAGCAGCCAATTAGCGGGAGCGGAGACCCAGTACTTC. Translation: CASSQLAGAETQYF.

This clonotype was recorded at least ten times. The chain combines TRBV9 with TRBJ1-1, with TRBD1 as a possible D gene (5 bases). Trimming pared 1 base from V and 5 bases from J, leaving 9 bases between. Germline assignment: CDR1 SGDLS and CDR2 YYNGEE. This CDR3 has 13 residues. The DNA of the CDR3 is TGTGCCAGCAGCGTATCGGGGGATACTGAAGCTTTCTTT. This codes for CASSVSGDTEAFF.

V gene TRBV5-8 combines with J gene TRBJ1-2, with 9 bases matching TRBD1. With 2 bases clipped from V and 4 bases from J, the junction kept 9 bases outside the gene matches. Per germline, CDR1 SGHTS and CDR2 YDEGEE. This CDR3 spans 16 amino acids. As DNA, the CDR3 is TGTGCCAGCAGCTTAGCGAACCGGGACAGGGCCTATGGCTACACCTTC. Its protein product is CASSLANRDRAYGYTF.

This clonotype was detected a few times. This rearrangement joins TRBV15 to TRBJ2-2; 15 bases match TRBD2. V lost 0 bases and J lost 5; bases outside the gene matches: 13. In germline, CDR1 is LNHNV, CDR2 YYDKDF (reference sequence). This CDR3 comprises 21 residues. DNA for the CDR3: TGTGCCACCAGCAGAGATCTTAGGGGAGGCGGGACTAGCGGGAGGACCGGGGAGCTGTTTTTT. Its protein product is CATSRDLRGGGTSGRTGELFF.

This clonotype showed up many times. CDR3 residues: CASSRKNGEKLFF. CDR3 DNA: TGTGCCAGCAGTCGTAAGAATGGTGAAAAACTGTTTTTT. The V and J genes are TRBV12-3 or TRBV12-4 and TRBJ1-4; no reliable D call. This CDR3 has 13 residues. V was cut by 5 bases and J by 7 bases, with 11 bases left in between.

The CDR3 is CASSLGGPRTYEQYF. The CDR3 nucleotides read TGTGCCAGCAGCTTAGGAGGGCCCCGGACCTACGAGCAGTACTTC. The chain combines TRBV13 with TRBJ2-7; D remains unclear. The CDR3 has 15 amino acids. In germline, CDR1 is PRHDT, CDR2 FYEKMQ (reference sequence). V lost 0 bases and J 2 bases, leaving 11 bases between the germline ends. Supplemented by reference TRBV13 and TRBJ2-7, the full variable domain reads AAGVIQSPRHLIKEKRETATLKCYPIPRHDTVYWYQQGPGQDPQFLISFYEKMQSDKGSIPDRFSAQQFSDYHSELNMSSLELGDSALYFCASSLGGPRTYEQYFGPGTRLTVT.

The gene calls are TRBV12-3 or TRBV12-4 and TRBJ1-2, with 9 nucleotides matching TRBD1. This CDR3 contains 15 residues. J was trimmed by 4 bases and V by 5 bases; bases with no gene match: 8. The DNA for the CDR3 is TGTGCCAGCAGTCACCCGGGACAGGGAGGCTATGGCTACACCTTC. This encodes CASSHPGQGGYGYTF.

CDR3 sequence (DNA): TGCGCCAGCAGTGAGGCTAGTCAGCAAGCTTTCTTT. The encoded protein is CASSEASQQAFF. The gene calls are TRBV10-2 and TRBJ1-1; D call uncertain. CDR1 is WSHSY and CDR2 is SAAADI in the germline V gene. CDR3 length equals 12 residues. V was cut by 2 bases and J by 9 bases, with 10 bases left in between.

The chain employs TRBV29-1 and TRBJ1-2; weak D call: TRBD1 (6 bases). V lost 3 bases and J 0 bases, leaving 11 bases between the germline ends. This CDR3 has 14 residues. Germline CDR1 is SQVTM and CDR2 is ANQGSEA. CDR3 DNA sequence: TGCAGCGTTGACAGGGGCTCCGCTAACTATGGCTACACCTTC. It codes for CSVDRGSANYGYTF.

Ten or more counts support this clonotype. The V and J genes are TRBV30 and TRBJ1-2; no clear D. Germline V CDR1 and CDR2: GTSNPN, SVGIG (reference sequence). This CDR3 comprises 12 residues. The ends were cut back, 0 bases at V and 2 bases at J, with 4 bases in the middle. CDR3 region: CAWSVFNYGYTF. The CDR3 nucleotides read TGTGCCTGGAGTGTTTTCAACTATGGCTACACCTTC.

This clonotype occurred many times. The gene calls are TRBV6-2 or TRBV6-3 and TRBJ2-2; 14 bases align to TRBD2. The CDR3 is made up of 16 amino acids. J gave up 8 bases and V 2 bases, and 4 bases lay outside the gene matches. CDR1 and CDR2 (germline): MNHEY, SVGEGT. This CDR3 reads CASSYVGLAGAGELFF. The DNA of the CDR3 is TGTGCCAGCAGTTACGTGGGACTAGCGGGAGCAGGGGAGCTGTTTTTT.

This clonotype was detected many times. CDR3 amino acids: CASSLPGIIGANVLTF. CDR3 in DNA: TGTGCCAGCAGTTTGCCGGGGATAATTGGGGCCAACGTCCTGACTTTC. The rearrangement joins TRBV28 to TRBJ2-6, with a weak D call TRBD2 (5 bases). CDR3 length: 16 residues. Germline CDR1 MDHEN, CDR2 SYDVKM. Trimming removed 3 bases from V and 3 bases from J, with 12 bases in between.